These 8 T cell receptor beta chains were sequenced from one sample in a study of CD8+CD57+ T cells in acquired aplastic anemia (dated by TCRdb to between 2018 and 2020). Flow cytometry had shown CD8+CD57+ cell expansion in the patients selected for sequencing. This sample was sequenced with an Illumina HiSeq 2000. Genomic DNA served as template for TCR beta VDJ combination and CDR3 sequence profiling. TCRdb reprocessing: public reads trimmed at Q25 with fastp, clones called with MiXCR, in-frame beta chains kept. A single entry per CDR3 protein holds the most common genes and DNA from its merged rows. The sample includes fewer than 250,000 distinct CDR3 sequences, with approximately 45% observed a single time. Of the sample, over 7.5% falls within the top ten clones. Sequencing input: sorted CD4+, CD8+, or CD8+CD57+ T cells (not recorded which) from PBMCs. The source is a human donor with aplastic anemia.

The chain links TRBV7-8 to TRBJ1-5; 7 positions match TRBD1. This CDR3 has 15 residues. V shed 1 base, J shed 5 bases, and the junction held 5 bases outside the gene matches. Germline V gives CDR1 SGHVS, CDR2 FQNEAQ. The CDR3 reads CASSLEDRLDQPQHF. CDR3 DNA sequence: TGTGCCAGCAGCTTAGAGGACAGGTTGGATCAGCCCCAGCATTTT.

This clonotype was detected many times. The chain carries TRBV12-3 or TRBV12-4 and TRBJ2-1; 7 bases are a match to TRBD1. The CDR3 has 14 residues. V trimming: 6 bases; J trimming: 5 bases; junction bases outside the gene matches: 7. In nucleotides, the CDR3 is TGTGCCAGCAGGGTGACAGGGCGGGACAATGAGCAGTTCTTC. Protein sequence: CASRVTGRDNEQFF.

The sample holds many counts of this clonotype. The V and J genes are TRBV19 and TRBJ2-7; 7 nucleotides align to TRBD1. The length of the CDR3 is 16 residues. J lost 3 bases, V lost 6 bases, and 14 bases had no gene match. Germline CDR1 is LNHDA and CDR2 is SQIVND (reference sequence). The CDR3 loop reads CASRPTQQGPGYEQYF. CDR3 sequence (DNA): TGTGCCAGTAGACCGACCCAACAGGGGCCGGGCTACGAGCAGTACTTC.

This clonotype was seen only a few times. A much bigger clone sits one base away, suggesting this may be a read error. This likely comes from a read error, as the CDR3 has no conserved phenylalanine or tryptophan at its end. This chain joins TRBV6-4 and TRBJ1-6; 7 bases are shared with TRBD1. Losses at the gene ends were 4 bases for V and 7 bases for J; bases not matched to a gene: 7. CDR1 and CDR2 (germline): MRHNA, SNTAGT. CDR3 length equals 15 residues. This chain's CDR3 is CASSAEDRNNSPLHL. CDR3 nucleotides: TGTGCCAGCAGTGCCGAGGACAGGAACAATTCACCCCTCCACCTT.

This rearrangement joins TRBV29-1 to TRBJ1-5; D uncertain. This CDR3 is 13 amino acids long. Germline V gives CDR1 SQVTM, CDR2 ANQGSEA. The germline V and J ends were trimmed by 6 bases and 11 bases, with 20 bases remaining between them. CDR3 sequence (DNA): TGCAGCGTCGAGGGCAGAAAACAAGAGACCCAGCATTTT. This sequence encodes CSVEGRKQETQHF.

The table lists this clonotype with a few counts. This sequence joins TRBV7-2 and TRBJ2-3, with 7 positions matching TRBD1. Germline CDR1 and CDR2: SGHTA and FQGNSA. V was pared by 4 bases and J by 2 bases, with 6 bases of the junction left unmatched. This CDR3 is 15 amino acids long. CDR3 loop: CASSSGTAYTDTQYF. CDR3 nucleotides: TGTGCCAGCAGCTCCGGGACAGCATACACAGATACGCAGTATTTT.

The gene calls are TRBV15 and TRBJ2-7; D not certain. V lost 1 base and J 2 bases, leaving 9 bases between the germline ends. Germline CDR1 reads LNHNV; CDR2 reads YYDKDF (reference sequence). This CDR3 is built from 14 residues. This chain's CDR3 is CATSRGKGPYEQYF. The DNA of the CDR3 is TGTGCCACCAGCAGAGGCAAGGGTCCCTACGAGCAGTACTTC.

CDR3 sequence reads: CSAPRGLAKNIQYF. CDR3 nucleotide sequence: TGCAGTGCTCCTCGGGGCCTAGCCAAAAACATTCAGTACTTC. The V gene is TRBV20-1, the J gene TRBJ2-4, with D tentatively TRBD1 or TRBD2 (5 bases each). The CDR3 runs 14 residues. CDR1 and CDR2 from the germline V gene are DFQATT and SNEGSKA (reference sequence). The ends were cut back, 5 bases at V and 0 bases at J, with 11 bases in the middle.